This is a list of T cell receptor beta chains from one sample in a study of cytomegalovirus exposure and HLA in healthy donors. Sequencing was performed with immunoSEQ multiplex PCR; in TCRdb, only in-frame clones are kept and a portion is missing. The table includes 75,000 to 100,000 clones, about two thirds detected once. Sequenced: PBMCs. The receptors originated from a man aged 55-75 years in good health and CMV-seronegative. Each CDR3 is given with its conserved first and last residue. A D gene is named only where the DNA matches it firmly. Clone size appears in some rows only: once, few, many, or a class for an expanded clone.

j_gene	d_gene	abundance	v_gene	CDR3aa	CDR3nt
TRBJ1-4	TRBD1	-	TRBV4-2	CASSPRTGEIATNEKLFF	TGTGCCAGCAGCCCTCGGACAGGGGAAATTGCAACTAATGAAAAACTGTTTTTT
TRBJ1-5	TRBD1	-	TRBV7-2	CASSPTGEENQPQHF	TGTGCCAGCAGTCCCACAGGGGAGGAAAATCAGCCCCAGCATTTT
TRBJ2-5	TRBD2	-	TRBV30	CAWVVAGGQETQYF	TGTGCCTGGGTTGTAGCGGGGGGACAAGAGACCCAGTACTTC
TRBJ1-5	-	-	TRBV19	CASSIEGGAGRQSQHF	TGTGCCAGTAGTATAGAAGGAGGGGCAGGCCGTCAGTCCCAGCATTTT
TRBJ2-1	TRBD2	-	TRBV4-2	CASSQDRAGGNHNEQFF	TGTGCCAGCAGCCAAGACAGGGCGGGGGGTAACCACAATGAGCAGTTCTTC
TRBJ2-4	TRBD2	-	TRBV30	CAWSHGGATGNIQYF	TGTGCCTGGAGCCACGGGGGGGCAACGGGGAACATTCAGTACTTC
TRBJ1-2	TRBD1	once	TRBV6-6	CASSGQGNYGYTF	TGTGCCAGCAGTGGACAGGGCAACTATGGCTACACCTTC
TRBJ2-3	TRBD2	-	TRBV5-8	CASSPGTSGSSTDTQYF	TGTGCCAGCAGCCCGGGGACTAGCGGGAGCAGCACAGATACGCAGTATTTT
TRBJ2-1	TRBD2	few	TRBV5-5	CASSPLAGGGYNEQFF	TGTGCCAGCAGCCCGCTAGCGGGAGGGGGCTACAATGAGCAGTTCTTC
TRBJ2-7	TRBD2	-	TRBV12-5	CASGLVGFTSGESEQYF	TGTGCTAGTGGTTTGGTAGGTTTTACTAGCGGGGAAAGCGAGCAGTACTTC
TRBJ2-3	TRBD1	few	TRBV30	CAWIWGQSTDTQYF	TGTGCCTGGATTTGGGGACAGAGCACAGATACGCAGTATTTT
TRBJ2-1	TRBD2	-	TRBV5-1	CASSPTGGRVGNEQFF	TGCGCCAGCAGCCCCACTGGCGGGAGAGTGGGCAATGAGCAGTTCTTC
TRBJ1-5	-	few	TRBV5-6	CASSDGLGSNQPQHF	TGTGCCAGCAGCGATGGACTGGGAAGCAATCAGCCCCAGCATTTT
TRBJ2-7	TRBD1	few	TRBV29-1	CSVESIGQGSYEQYF	TGCAGCGTTGAATCGATAGGACAGGGTTCTTACGAGCAGTACTTC
TRBJ1-1	TRBD1	-	TRBV29-1	CSGKNRGETEAFF	TGCAGCGGAAAGAACAGGGGGGAGACTGAAGCTTTCTTT
TRBJ1-5	-	few	TRBV7-8	CASRSGVHQPQHF	TGTGCCAGCAGGTCGGGTGTTCATCAGCCCCAGCATTTT
TRBJ2-7	TRBD2	-	TRBV7-2	CASSLDSRLAFYEQYF	TGTGCCAGCAGCTTAGATTCCAGACTAGCTTTCTACGAGCAGTACTTC
TRBJ2-7	TRBD2	-	TRBV4-1	CASSPGNLAGSSYEQYF	TGCGCCAGCAGCCCGGGAAATCTAGCGGGAAGCTCCTACGAGCAGTACTTC
TRBJ2-7	-	-	TRBV5-8	CASSLDRASYEQYF	TGTGCCAGCAGCTTGGACAGGGCCTCCTACGAGCAGTACTTC
TRBJ1-5	-	few	TRBV6-5	CASGQSPRALHF	TGTGCCAGCGGACAGTCTCCCAGGGCGCTGCATTTT
TRBJ2-1	-	-	TRBV4-3	CASSQDRGSSYNEQFF	TGCGCCAGCAGCCAAGATAGAGGGAGCTCCTACAATGAGCAGTTCTTC
TRBJ1-2	-	-	TRBV4-1	CASSQEVTEMTGYTF	TGCGCCAGCAGCCAAGAGGTGACAGAAATGACTGGCTACACCTTC
TRBJ2-2	TRBD2	-	TRBV4-1	CASSQPGLAGGLSTGELFF	TGCGCCAGCAGCCAACCGGGACTAGCGGGGGGGCTTAGCACCGGGGAGCTGTTTTTT
TRBJ1-6	-	-	TRBV23-1	CASSQGPRLSPSPLHF	TGCGCCAGCAGTCAAGGCCCTAGGTTGAGCCCCTCACCCCTCCACTTT
TRBJ2-1	-	-	TRBV28	CASSPMGDSSYNEQFF	TGTGCCAGCAGTCCCATGGGCGACAGCTCCTACAATGAGCAGTTCTTC
TRBJ1-4	-	-	TRBV30	CAWSPGGMEKLFF	TGTGCCTGGAGTCCCGGGGGTATGGAAAAACTGTTTTTT
TRBJ2-6	-	-	TRBV11-2	CASSFRSGANVLTF	TGTGCCAGCAGCTTTCGCTCTGGGGCCAACGTCCTGACTTTC
TRBJ2-5	-	-	TRBV9	CASSPTLRQPGGGGETQYF	TGTGCCAGCAGCCCCACGCTCCGACAACCGGGGGGCGGAGGAGAGACCCAGTACTTC
TRBJ2-7	-	-	TRBV20-1	CSARGQYEQYF	TGCAGTGCTAGAGGACAGTACGAGCAGTACTTC
TRBJ2-7	-	-	TRBV19	CASSGTTSSYEQYF	TGTGCCAGTAGCGGGACAACGAGCTCCTACGAGCAGTACTTC
TRBJ1-6	-	-	TRBV7-2	CASSLALGFTRTAVSSPLHF	TGTGCCAGCAGCTTAGCTTTAGGTTTCACACGGACAGCCGTTAGTTCACCCCTCCACTTT
TRBJ1-3	-	-	TRBV25-1	CASSDLLDTYSGNTIYF	TGTGCCAGCAGTGACCTCCTGGACACTTACTCTGGAAACACCATATATTTT
TRBJ2-6	TRBD1	-	TRBV19	CASSPLTGAASGANVLTF	TGTGCCAGTAGTCCGCTTACAGGGGCCGCCTCTGGGGCCAACGTCCTGACTTTC
TRBJ2-7	-	few	TRBV7-9	CASSYRESSYEQYF	TGTGCCAGCAGCTACAGGGAAAGCTCCTACGAGCAGTACTTC